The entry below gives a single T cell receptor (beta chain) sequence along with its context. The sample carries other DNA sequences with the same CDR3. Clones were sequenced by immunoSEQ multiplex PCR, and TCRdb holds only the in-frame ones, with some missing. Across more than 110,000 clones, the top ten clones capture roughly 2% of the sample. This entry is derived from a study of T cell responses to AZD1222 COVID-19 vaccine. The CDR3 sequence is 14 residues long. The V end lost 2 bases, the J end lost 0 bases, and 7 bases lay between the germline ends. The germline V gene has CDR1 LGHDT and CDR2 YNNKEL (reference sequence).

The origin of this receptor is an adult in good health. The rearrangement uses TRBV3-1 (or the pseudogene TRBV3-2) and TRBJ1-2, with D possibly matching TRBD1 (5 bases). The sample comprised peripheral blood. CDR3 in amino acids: CASSQLTANYGYTF. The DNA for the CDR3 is TGTGCCAGCAGCCAATTGACAGCTAACTATGGCTACACCTTC.